This TCR beta chain was sequenced for a study of blood T cell repertoires in COVID-19. Across the study: T cells, B-cell-depleted T cells, or PBMCs supplied cDNA or gDNA.

Clones were sequenced by immunoSEQ multiplex PCR, and TCRdb holds only the in-frame ones, with some missing. The data show 250,000 to 350,000 clones, with about 88% seen just once and more than 1.1% held by the top ten. This clone has only one observation. This CDR3 spans 13 amino acids. Germline assignment: CDR1 MNHEY and CDR2 SMNVEV (reference sequence). The V and J ends lost 6 bases and 5 bases respectively, with 11 bases between them. The receptor was derived from a human donor with COVID-19, enrolled during active disease. The donor label of this sample is uncertain. The chain joins TRBV27 to TRBJ1-5, with unresolved D. Sequencing was carried out using peripheral blood. The DNA for the CDR3 is TGTGCCAGCAGGGAGGAGTTTCATCAGCCCCAGCATTTT. It specifies CASREEFHQPQHF.